The T cell receptor (beta chain) under discussion was sequenced for a study of CD8 T cells in Susac syndrome. CD8+ and CD4+ T cells from blood underwent TCR beta sequencing. General observations from the study: The number of individuals included in the study's TCR sequencing and HLA analysis was acknowledged as relatively small.

Reverse transcription of roughly 0.5 to 1 ug RNA used random hexamers. Amplification of the TCR beta CDR3 was carried out by immunoSEQ multiplex PCR, which spanned a total of 54 Vbeta and 13 Jbeta segments. TCRdb re-analysed the immunoSEQ multiplex PCR reads in MiXCR, keeping a single row per CDR3 protein. The sample includes 200,000 to 300,000 distinct CDR3 sequences, just under 95% seen only once; the top ten take roughly 0.072%. Note on this clonotype: The antigen is undetermined.

The sequence derives from a human donor with multiple sclerosis. Sequenced material: CD4+ T cells from PBMCs.

The CDR3 region has the DNA TGCGCCAGCAGCTTGGCACAGGGGTTATCCTCTGGGGCCAACGTCCTGACTTTC. It codes for CASSLAQGLSSGANVLTF. The V gene is TRBV5-1, the J gene TRBJ2-6; TRBD1 aligns across 7 bases. Germline V gives CDR1 SGHRS, CDR2 YFSETQ. CDR3 length: 18 residues. V was pared by 0 bases and J by 0 bases, with 6 bases of the junction left unmatched.